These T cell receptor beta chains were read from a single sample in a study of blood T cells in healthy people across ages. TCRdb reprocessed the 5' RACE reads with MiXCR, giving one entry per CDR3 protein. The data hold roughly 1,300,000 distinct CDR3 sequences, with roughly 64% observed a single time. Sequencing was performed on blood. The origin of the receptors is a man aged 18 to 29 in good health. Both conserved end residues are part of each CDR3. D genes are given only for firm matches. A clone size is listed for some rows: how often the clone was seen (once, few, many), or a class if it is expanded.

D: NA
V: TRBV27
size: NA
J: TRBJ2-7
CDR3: CASSFSRQFSYEQYF
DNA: TGTGCCAGCAGTTTTTCTCGACAGTTCTCCTACGAGCAGTACTTC

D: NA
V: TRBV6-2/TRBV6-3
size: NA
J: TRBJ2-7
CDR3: CASTDVPAYEQYF
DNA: TGTGCCAGCACGGACGTCCCAGCCTACGAGCAGTACTTC

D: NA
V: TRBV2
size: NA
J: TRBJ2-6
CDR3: CASSVSGFLSGANVLTF
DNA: TGTGCCAGCAGTGTCTCGGGGTTCCTCTCTGGGGCCAACGTCCTGACTTTC

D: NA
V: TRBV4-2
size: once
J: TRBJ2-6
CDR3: CASSQDHLAGEISVSGANVLTF
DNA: TGTGCCAGCAGCCAAGATCATCTGGCAGGGGAAATCTCCGTCTCTGGGGCCAACGTCCTGACTTTC

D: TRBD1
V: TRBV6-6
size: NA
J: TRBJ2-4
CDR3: CASSHVFAGTGENIQYF
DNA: TGTGCCAGCAGTCACGTTTTTGCAGGGACAGGCGAAAACATTCAGTACTTC

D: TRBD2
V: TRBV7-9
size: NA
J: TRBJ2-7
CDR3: CASSHRAGEIHEQYF
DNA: TGTGCCAGCAGTCACAGAGCGGGAGAGATCCACGAGCAGTACTTC

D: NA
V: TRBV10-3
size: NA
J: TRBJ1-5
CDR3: CAISSDSSNQPQHF
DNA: TGTGCCATCAGTAGCGACAGTAGCAATCAGCCCCAGCATTTT

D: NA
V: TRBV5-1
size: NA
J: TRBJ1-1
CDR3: CASSSRQGSEAFF
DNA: TGCGCCAGCAGCTCCCGGCAGGGGTCTGAAGCTTTCTTT

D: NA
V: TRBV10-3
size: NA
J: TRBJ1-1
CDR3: CAFSDWGAANTEAFF
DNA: TGTGCCTTCAGTGATTGGGGGGCGGCGAACACTGAAGCTTTCTTT

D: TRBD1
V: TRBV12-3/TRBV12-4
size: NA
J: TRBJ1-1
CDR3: CASTGRGTDTEAFF
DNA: TGTGCCAGCACGGGCAGGGGGACGGACACTGAAGCTTTCTTT

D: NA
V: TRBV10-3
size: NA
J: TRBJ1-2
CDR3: CAISGTGEGYTF
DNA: TGTGCCATCAGCGGGACGGGCGAAGGCTACACCTTC

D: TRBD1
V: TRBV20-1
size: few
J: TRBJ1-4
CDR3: CSASSGQGAANEKLFF
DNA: TGCAGTGCTAGTTCAGGCCAGGGGGCAGCTAATGAAAAACTGTTTTTT

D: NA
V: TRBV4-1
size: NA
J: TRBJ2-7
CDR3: CASSQDEGRGYEQYF
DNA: TGCGCCAGCAGCCAAGACGAGGGGAGAGGGTACGAGCAGTACTTC

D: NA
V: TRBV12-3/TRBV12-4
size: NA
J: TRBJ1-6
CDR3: CASSPGLGSPLHF
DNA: TGTGCCAGCAGCCCTGGTTTGGGTTCACCCCTCCACTTT

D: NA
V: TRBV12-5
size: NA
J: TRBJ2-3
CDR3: CASGPTDKSTDTQYF
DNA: TGTGCTAGTGGCCCAACGGACAAGTCAACAGATACGCAGTATTTT

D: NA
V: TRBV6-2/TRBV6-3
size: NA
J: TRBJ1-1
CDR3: CASSYQQGFGTEAFF
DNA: TGTGCCAGCAGTTACCAACAGGGTTTCGGCACTGAAGCTTTCTTT

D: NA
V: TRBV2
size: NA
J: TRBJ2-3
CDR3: CAGSTSPGTDTQYF
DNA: TGTGCCGGGAGCACTAGCCCCGGCACAGATACGCAGTATTTT

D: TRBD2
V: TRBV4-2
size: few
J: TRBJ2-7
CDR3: CASSQGAGFYEQYF
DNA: TGTGCCAGCAGCCAAGGAGCGGGGTTCTACGAGCAGTACTTC

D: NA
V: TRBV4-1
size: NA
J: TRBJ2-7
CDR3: CASSHLPGGTAAYEQYF
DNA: TGCGCCAGCAGCCACCTCCCGGGGGGGACAGCCGCCTACGAGCAGTACTTC

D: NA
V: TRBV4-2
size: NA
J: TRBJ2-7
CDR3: CASSPRLQGDSYEQYF
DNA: TGTGCCAGCAGCCCCAGATTACAGGGAGATTCCTACGAGCAGTACTTC

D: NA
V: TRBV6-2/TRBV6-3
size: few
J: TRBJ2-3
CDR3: CASTRGPTSGADTQYF
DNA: TGTGCCAGCACCAGGGGTCCGACTTCCGGGGCGGATACGCAGTATTTT

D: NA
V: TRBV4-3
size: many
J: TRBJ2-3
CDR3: CASSRDGVGGTDTQYF
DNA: TGCGCCAGCAGCCGAGACGGAGTGGGCGGCACAGATACGCAGTATTTT

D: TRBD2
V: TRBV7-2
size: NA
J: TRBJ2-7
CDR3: CASSTRTSGYNEQYF
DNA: TGTGCCAGCAGCACTCGGACTAGCGGTTACAATGAGCAGTACTTC

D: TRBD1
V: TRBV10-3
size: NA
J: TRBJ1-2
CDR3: CAISETDRGYGYTF
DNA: TGTGCCATCAGTGAAACGGACAGGGGCTATGGCTACACCTTC

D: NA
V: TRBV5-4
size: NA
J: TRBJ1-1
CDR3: CASSFRVPMNTEAFF
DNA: TGTGCCAGCAGCTTCAGGGTACCCATGAACACTGAAGCTTTCTTT

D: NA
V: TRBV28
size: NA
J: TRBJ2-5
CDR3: CASSGIGGPETQYF
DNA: TGTGCCAGCAGTGGCATCGGGGGCCCGGAGACCCAGTACTTC

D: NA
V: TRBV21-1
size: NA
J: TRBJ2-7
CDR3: CASRNRAYEQYF
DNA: TGTGCCAGCAGGAACAGAGCCTACGAGCAGTACTTC

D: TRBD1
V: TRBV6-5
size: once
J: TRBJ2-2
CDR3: CASSYSGQLNTGELFF
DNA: TGTGCCAGCAGTTACTCGGGACAGCTTAACACCGGGGAGCTGTTTTTT

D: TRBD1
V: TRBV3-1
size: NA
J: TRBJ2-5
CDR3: CASSRRQGNQETQYF
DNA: TGTGCCAGCAGCCGCCGACAGGGCAACCAAGAGACCCAGTACTTC

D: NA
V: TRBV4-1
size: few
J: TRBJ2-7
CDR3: CASSQDRPAGSSYEQYF
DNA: TGCGCCAGCAGCCAAGATAGGCCTGCAGGGAGCTCCTACGAGCAGTACTTC

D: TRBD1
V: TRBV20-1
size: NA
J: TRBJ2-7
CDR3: CSARKRQGLGYEQYF
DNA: TGCAGTGCTAGAAAAAGACAGGGGCTGGGATACGAGCAGTACTTC

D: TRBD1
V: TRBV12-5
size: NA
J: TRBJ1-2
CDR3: CASALDMTGTDNYGYTF
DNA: TGTGCTAGTGCACTGGACATGACCGGGACAGATAACTATGGCTACACCTTC

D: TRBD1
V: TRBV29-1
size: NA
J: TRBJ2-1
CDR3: CSAPRGDRSYNEQFF
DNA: TGCAGCGCCCCCCGAGGGGACAGGTCCTACAATGAGCAGTTCTTC

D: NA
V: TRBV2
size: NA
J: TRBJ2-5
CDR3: CASSSDGTQETQYF
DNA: TGTGCCAGCAGTTCCGACGGTACGCAAGAGACCCAGTACTTC

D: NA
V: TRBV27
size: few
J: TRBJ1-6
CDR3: CASRTGGSPLHF
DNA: TGTGCCAGCAGAACTGGGGGGTCACCCCTCCACTTT

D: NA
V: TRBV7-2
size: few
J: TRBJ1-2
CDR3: CASSSVGPYYGYTF
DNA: TGTGCCAGCAGCTCCGTGGGGCCCTACTATGGCTACACCTTC

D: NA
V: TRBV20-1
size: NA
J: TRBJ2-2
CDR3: CSASWSGGELFF
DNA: TGCAGTGCTAGTTGGTCGGGCGGGGAGCTGTTTTTT

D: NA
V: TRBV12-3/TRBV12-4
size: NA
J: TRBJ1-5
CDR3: CASMGPRGGAQHF
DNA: TGTGCCAGCATGGGGCCACGGGGGGGGGCCCAGCATTTT

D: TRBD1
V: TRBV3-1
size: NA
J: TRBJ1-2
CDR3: CASSTRPGTVNYGYTF
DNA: TGTGCCAGCAGCACTCGTCCCGGGACAGTTAACTATGGCTACACCTTC

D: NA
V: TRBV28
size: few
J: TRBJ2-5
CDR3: CASRLANEGLGEQYF
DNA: TGTGCCAGCAGATTAGCTAATGAGGGGCTAGGGGAGCAGTACTTC

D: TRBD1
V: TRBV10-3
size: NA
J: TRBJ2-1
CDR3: CAIRGGQGSNEQFF
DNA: TGTGCCATCAGAGGGGGACAGGGATCCAATGAGCAGTTCTTC

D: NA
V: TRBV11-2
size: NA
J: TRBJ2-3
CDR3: CASSPRTFPSTDTQYF
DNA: TGTGCCAGCAGCCCCCGGACTTTTCCTAGCACAGATACGCAGTATTTT

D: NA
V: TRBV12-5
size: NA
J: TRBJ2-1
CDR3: CASGHPVGEQFF
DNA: TGTGCTAGTGGCCACCCAGTTGGTGAGCAGTTCTTC

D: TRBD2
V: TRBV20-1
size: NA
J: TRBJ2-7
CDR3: CSAEAGTSHYEQYF
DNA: TGCAGTGCGGAGGCCGGGACTAGCCACTACGAGCAGTACTTC

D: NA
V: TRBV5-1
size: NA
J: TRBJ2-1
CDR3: CASSPWGGEQFF
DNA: TGCGCCAGCAGCCCTTGGGGAGGCGAGCAGTTCTTC

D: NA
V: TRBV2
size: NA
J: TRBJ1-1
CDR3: CASSRAEAFF
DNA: TGTGCCAGCAGTCGCGCTGAAGCTTTCTTT

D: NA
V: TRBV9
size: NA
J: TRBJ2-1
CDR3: CASSVLGETYNEQFF
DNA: TGTGCCAGCAGCGTGTTGGGGGAAACCTACAATGAGCAGTTCTTC

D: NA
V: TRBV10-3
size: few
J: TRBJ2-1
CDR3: CATRNDRNEQFF
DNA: TGTGCCACCCGAAATGATCGGAATGAGCAGTTCTTC

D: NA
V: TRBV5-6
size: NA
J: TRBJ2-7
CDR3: CASTRGSSEQYF
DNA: TGTGCCAGCACTAGGGGATCGAGCGAGCAGTACTTC

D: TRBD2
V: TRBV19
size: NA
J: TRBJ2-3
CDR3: CASRGTRGSQYF
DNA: TGTGCCAGTAGGGGGACTAGAGGCTCGCAGTATTTT